Ten or more counts support the clone carrying this T cell receptor (beta chain). This sample is part of a study of T cells in Graves' hyperthyroidism and ophthalmopathy. Across the whole study: Peripheral blood was obtained at initial diagnosis, preceding any treatment.

Amplification of TCR beta CDR3 regions was performed using RNA transcripts as template. When the TCR CDR3 underwent first-round RT-PCR, the HTBI primer set was used. TCRdb re-called the multiplex PCR reads through MiXCR, storing one row per CDR3 protein. The sample yields hundreds of thousands of distinct CDR3 sequences, around 20% seen once. Clinicians diagnosed patients from clinical symptoms, serum thyroxine and TRAb, thyroid ultrasound and orbital computed tomography. Blood sampling occurred at first hyperthyroidism diagnosis, ahead of any ophthalmopathy symptoms. Isolation of PBMCs was performed on 9.5 to 10 ml fresh peripheral blood. V was trimmed by 6 bases and J by 7 bases, leaving 15 bases between them. The CDR3 contains 13 residues.

This receptor was identified in a woman aged 45-59 years with Graves' hyperthyroidism that later progressed to Graves' ophthalmopathy. V usage is TRBV12-3 or TRBV12-4 and J usage is TRBJ1-2; TRBD1 might be the D (6 bases). Sequencing was carried out using blood. CDR3 protein: CASSTTGSFGYTF. CDR3 nucleotide sequence: TGTGCCAGCAGCACTACAGGGTCGTTTGGCTACACCTTC.